One sample yielded the 3 T cell receptor beta chains listed below, sequenced in a study of blood T cell repertoires in COVID-19. TCRdb's copy holds only in-frame clones and misses some; the assay was immunoSEQ multiplex PCR. The repertoire holds about 70,000 clones, with roughly 80% as singletons. The sequencing input was peripheral blood. The receptors shown here come from a woman in her sixties or seventies with acute or convalescent COVID-19.

The CDR3 is CASSQSAGAGTQYF. CDR3 nucleotide sequence: TGTGCCAGCAGCCAATCAGCGGGAGCTGGGACCCAGTACTTC. The chain uses TRBV9 and TRBJ2-5, with 8 bases matching TRBD2. Unmatched junction bases numbered 9, after V lost 4 bases and J lost 7 bases. Germline loops: CDR1 SGDLS, CDR2 YYNGEE. This CDR3 is 14 amino acids long.

The rearrangement links TRBV27 to TRBJ1-3, with D uncertain. Germline V gene data show CDR1 as MNHEY and CDR2 as SMNVEV (reference sequence). V was cut by 5 bases and J by 2 bases, with 19 bases left in between. This CDR3 is 17 amino acids long. This chain's CDR3 is CASSPTGWRSTGNTIYF. The CDR3, as DNA: TGTGCCAGCAGTCCCACGGGGTGGAGATCTACTGGAAACACCATATATTTT.

This CDR3 is CASSTTGGYGYTF. As DNA, the CDR3 is TGTGCCAGTAGTACCACAGGGGGCTATGGCTACACCTTC. The rearrangement uses TRBV19 and TRBJ1-2, with TRBD1 identical over 8 bases. V lost 4 bases, J lost 4 bases, and 2 bases stayed unmatched. This CDR3 has 13 residues. In germline, CDR1 is LNHDA, CDR2 SQIVND (reference sequence).